Listed below are T cell receptor beta chains from one sample, sequenced in a study of blood T cell repertoires in COVID-19. This table comes from immunoSEQ multiplex PCR, and its TCRdb copy is limited to in-frame clones, with some not included. The sample holds roughly 300,000 clones; 80% to 90% are singletons and the top ten take roughly 5.3%. The sample was PBMCs or T cells enriched from blood (not recorded which). The receptor source for this set is a woman aged 30 to 39 who had recovered from COVID-19. Both conserved end residues are part of each CDR3. Fields, in order: V gene, clone size, J gene, D gene, CDR3 protein, CDR3 DNA. A D gene is named only where the DNA matches it firmly. Clone size appears in some rows only: once, few, many, or a class for an expanded clone.

V gene: TRBV6-2/TRBV6-3
clone size: .
J gene: TRBJ2-5
D gene: .
CDR3 protein: CASSYFPPTGLEETQYF
CDR3 DNA: TGTGCCAGCAGTTACTTCCCCCCCACAGGGCTCGAAGAGACCCAGTACTTC

V gene: TRBV7-2
clone size: .
J gene: TRBJ2-2
D gene: TRBD1
CDR3 protein: CASTRGQLNTGELFF
CDR3 DNA: TGTGCCAGCACCCGGGGACAGCTTAACACCGGGGAGCTGTTTTTT

V gene: TRBV19
clone size: .
J gene: TRBJ1-5
D gene: .
CDR3 protein: CASSSQSSLDQPQHF
CDR3 DNA: TGTGCCAGTAGTTCACAGAGCTCTCTGGATCAGCCCCAGCATTTT

V gene: TRBV5-1
clone size: .
J gene: TRBJ2-7
D gene: .
CDR3 protein: CASSSYDLSFGQYF
CDR3 DNA: TGCGCCAGCAGCTCCTACGATCTAAGTTTCGGGCAGTACTTC

V gene: TRBV10-2
clone size: once
J gene: TRBJ2-5
D gene: .
CDR3 protein: CASSEFAGGAGETQYF
CDR3 DNA: TGCGCCAGCAGTGAGTTTGCTGGGGGGGCCGGGGAGACCCAGTACTTC

V gene: TRBV4-3
clone size: .
J gene: TRBJ1-1
D gene: .
CDR3 protein: CASSQDIHTEAFF
CDR3 DNA: TGCGCCAGCAGCCAAGACATCCACACTGAAGCTTTCTTT

V gene: TRBV6-5
clone size: .
J gene: TRBJ1-1
D gene: TRBD1
CDR3 protein: CASRRDRSRETEAFF
CDR3 DNA: TGTGCCAGCAGGAGGGACAGGTCGAGGGAAACTGAAGCTTTCTTT

V gene: TRBV10-3
clone size: .
J gene: TRBJ1-1
D gene: .
CDR3 protein: CAISAQGGIMNTEAFF
CDR3 DNA: TGTGCCATCAGTGCACAGGGTGGGATTATGAACACTGAAGCTTTCTTT

V gene: TRBV27
clone size: few
J gene: TRBJ2-5
D gene: .
CDR3 protein: CASSIDRERQETQYF
CDR3 DNA: TGTGCCAGCAGTATAGACCGGGAACGACAAGAGACCCAGTACTTC

V gene: TRBV20-1
clone size: .
J gene: TRBJ2-7
D gene: TRBD1
CDR3 protein: CSASHLRDSPYEQYF
CDR3 DNA: TGCAGTGCTAGTCACCTCCGGGACAGTCCCTACGAGCAGTACTTC

V gene: TRBV2
clone size: .
J gene: TRBJ1-5
D gene: TRBD1
CDR3 protein: CASSSQGANQPQHF
CDR3 DNA: TGTGCCAGCAGTTCCCAGGGGGCCAATCAGCCCCAGCATTTT

V gene: TRBV10-2
clone size: .
J gene: TRBJ1-4
D gene: TRBD1
CDR3 protein: CASRQGGLTNEKLFF
CDR3 DNA: TGCGCCAGCAGGCAGGGGGGACTGACTAATGAAAAACTGTTTTTT

V gene: TRBV4-3
clone size: .
J gene: TRBJ2-3
D gene: TRBD2
CDR3 protein: CASSQGPSGGAADTQYF
CDR3 DNA: TGCGCCAGCAGCCAAGGTCCTAGCGGGGGGGCGGCAGATACGCAGTATTTT

V gene: TRBV2
clone size: .
J gene: TRBJ1-6
D gene: .
CDR3 protein: CASSEAGARGYSPLHF
CDR3 DNA: TGTGCCAGCAGTGAGGCAGGTGCAAGGGGTTATTCACCCCTCCACTTT

V gene: TRBV6-2/TRBV6-3
clone size: .
J gene: TRBJ1-2
D gene: .
CDR3 protein: CASSYLSESYGYTF
CDR3 DNA: TGTGCCAGCAGTTACTTGTCGGAGTCGTATGGCTACACCTTC

V gene: TRBV5-5
clone size: .
J gene: TRBJ1-2
D gene: .
CDR3 protein: CASTEGGTGLRGYTF
CDR3 DNA: TGTGCCAGCACCGAGGGGGGGACCGGCTTACGTGGCTACACCTTC

V gene: TRBV2
clone size: few
J gene: TRBJ1-2
D gene: TRBD1
CDR3 protein: CARETGRWEDGYTF
CDR3 DNA: TGTGCCAGGGAGACAGGGCGATGGGAGGATGGCTACACCTTC

V gene: TRBV6-5
clone size: .
J gene: TRBJ2-7
D gene: .
CDR3 protein: CASSPGHPYEQYF
CDR3 DNA: TGTGCCAGCAGCCCAGGTCATCCGTACGAGCAGTACTTC

V gene: TRBV2
clone size: once
J gene: TRBJ1-1
D gene: .
CDR3 protein: CASSEASENRVRAEAFF
CDR3 DNA: TGTGCCAGCAGTGAAGCGTCGGAGAACAGGGTGCGAGCTGAAGCTTTCTTT

V gene: TRBV14
clone size: .
J gene: TRBJ1-2
D gene: .
CDR3 protein: CASSQEGDIYGYTF
CDR3 DNA: TGTGCCAGCAGCCAAGAGGGAGACATCTATGGCTACACCTTC

V gene: TRBV7-9
clone size: .
J gene: TRBJ1-1
D gene: .
CDR3 protein: CASSSALVRVWTEAFF
CDR3 DNA: TGTGCCAGCAGCTCCGCGCTTGTCAGGGTGTGGACTGAAGCTTTCTTT

V gene: TRBV19
clone size: few
J gene: TRBJ1-2
D gene: TRBD1
CDR3 protein: CASISRTGSLYGYTF
CDR3 DNA: TGTGCCAGTATTTCTAGGACAGGGTCCCTCTATGGCTACACCTTC

V gene: TRBV4-1
clone size: .
J gene: TRBJ1-1
D gene: .
CDR3 protein: CASSQDRVVIMNTEAFF
CDR3 DNA: TGCGCCAGCAGCCAAGACAGGGTCGTGATTATGAACACTGAAGCTTTCTTT

V gene: TRBV5-4
clone size: .
J gene: TRBJ1-5
D gene: .
CDR3 protein: CASSLGAGSNQPQHF
CDR3 DNA: TGTGCCAGCAGCTTGGGGGCAGGGAGCAATCAGCCCCAGCATTTT

V gene: TRBV9
clone size: .
J gene: TRBJ1-5
D gene: .
CDR3 protein: CASSVGGFDQPQHF
CDR3 DNA: TGTGCCAGCAGCGTAGGAGGGTTCGATCAGCCCCAGCATTTT

V gene: TRBV2
clone size: .
J gene: TRBJ2-5
D gene: .
CDR3 protein: CASSENRDQETQYF
CDR3 DNA: TGTGCCAGCAGTGAAAACAGGGACCAAGAGACCCAGTACTTC

V gene: TRBV28
clone size: .
J gene: TRBJ1-2
D gene: TRBD1
CDR3 protein: CASSPWGTGDRGYTF
CDR3 DNA: TGTGCCAGCAGCCCGTGGGGGACAGGGGACCGGGGCTACACCTTC

V gene: TRBV29-1
clone size: few
J gene: TRBJ1-1
D gene: TRBD1
CDR3 protein: CSVAGQMASNTEAFF
CDR3 DNA: TGCAGCGTTGCGGGACAGATGGCTTCGAACACTGAAGCTTTCTTT

V gene: TRBV30
clone size: .
J gene: TRBJ1-5
D gene: TRBD1
CDR3 protein: CAWSRQGKQPQHF
CDR3 DNA: TGTGCCTGGAGTAGACAGGGAAAACAGCCCCAGCATTTT

V gene: TRBV7-2
clone size: .
J gene: TRBJ2-7
D gene: .
CDR3 protein: CASSWGGGYEQYF
CDR3 DNA: TGTGCCAGCAGCTGGGGAGGCGGCTACGAGCAGTACTTC

V gene: TRBV7-2
clone size: once
J gene: TRBJ2-6
D gene: TRBD2
CDR3 protein: CASSRTSGASSGANVLTF
CDR3 DNA: TGTGCCAGCAGCCGGACTAGCGGGGCTTCCTCTGGGGCCAACGTCCTGACTTTC

V gene: TRBV28
clone size: .
J gene: TRBJ1-2
D gene: .
CDR3 protein: CASGGRGYTF
CDR3 DNA: TGTGCCTCCGGGGGTCGGGGCTACACCTTC

V gene: TRBV19
clone size: once
J gene: TRBJ2-3
D gene: TRBD2
CDR3 protein: CASSTLGLASRDTQYF
CDR3 DNA: TGTGCCAGTAGTACCTTGGGACTAGCGAGTCGAGATACGCAGTATTTT

V gene: TRBV5-6
clone size: .
J gene: TRBJ1-2
D gene: TRBD1
CDR3 protein: CASSQDRGDGYTF
CDR3 DNA: TGTGCCAGCAGCCAGGACAGGGGTGATGGCTACACCTTC

V gene: TRBV29-1
clone size: .
J gene: TRBJ2-3
D gene: .
CDR3 protein: CSVAPLLHTDTQYF
CDR3 DNA: TGCAGCGTCGCCCCTCTATTGCACACAGATACGCAGTATTTT

V gene: TRBV19
clone size: .
J gene: TRBJ1-1
D gene: .
CDR3 protein: CASSIVQNTEAFF
CDR3 DNA: TGTGCCAGTAGTATTGTCCAGAACACTGAAGCTTTCTTT

V gene: TRBV14
clone size: .
J gene: TRBJ2-2
D gene: TRBD1
CDR3 protein: CATAKVNRGNTGELFF
CDR3 DNA: TGTGCCACGGCCAAGGTGAACAGGGGGAACACCGGGGAGCTGTTTTTT

V gene: TRBV10-2
clone size: .
J gene: TRBJ2-7
D gene: TRBD1
CDR3 protein: CASRVGQGSYEQYF
CDR3 DNA: TGCGCCAGCAGAGTCGGACAGGGGTCCTACGAGCAGTACTTC

V gene: TRBV28
clone size: .
J gene: TRBJ1-2
D gene: .
CDR3 protein: CASTGPYGYTF
CDR3 DNA: TGTGCCAGCACTGGCCCCTATGGCTACACCTTC

V gene: TRBV7-2
clone size: .
J gene: TRBJ1-2
D gene: TRBD1
CDR3 protein: CASSFRRGHGYTF
CDR3 DNA: TGTGCCAGCAGCTTCCGCAGGGGGCATGGCTACACCTTC

V gene: TRBV4-1
clone size: .
J gene: TRBJ2-3
D gene: TRBD2
CDR3 protein: CASSQGLVSTDTQYF
CDR3 DNA: TGCGCCAGCAGCCAGGGACTAGTTAGCACAGATACGCAGTATTTT

V gene: TRBV6-5
clone size: .
J gene: TRBJ2-7
D gene: TRBD1
CDR3 protein: CASSRDSIYEQYF
CDR3 DNA: TGTGCCAGCAGCCGGGACAGCATCTACGAGCAGTACTTC

V gene: TRBV6-6
clone size: .
J gene: TRBJ1-1
D gene: .
CDR3 protein: CASSYSVEVTEAFF
CDR3 DNA: TGTGCCAGCAGTTACTCTGTGGAGGTCACTGAAGCTTTCTTT

V gene: TRBV9
clone size: .
J gene: TRBJ1-1
D gene: .
CDR3 protein: CASSPRGEAFF
CDR3 DNA: TGTGCCAGCAGCCCTCGGGGGGAAGCTTTCTTT

V gene: TRBV4-3
clone size: .
J gene: TRBJ1-1
D gene: .
CDR3 protein: CASSQDPGSTEAFF
CDR3 DNA: TGCGCCAGCAGCCAAGATCCGGGGAGCACTGAAGCTTTCTTT

V gene: TRBV12-3/TRBV12-4
clone size: .
J gene: TRBJ1-1
D gene: .
CDR3 protein: CASSPGRVTEAFF
CDR3 DNA: TGTGCCAGCAGTCCCGGGAGGGTCACTGAAGCTTTCTTT

V gene: TRBV19
clone size: .
J gene: TRBJ1-5
D gene: .
CDR3 protein: CASSFGSNQPQHF
CDR3 DNA: TGTGCCAGTAGTTTCGGTAGCAATCAGCCCCAGCATTTT

V gene: TRBV27
clone size: .
J gene: TRBJ1-4
D gene: .
CDR3 protein: CASSSLGGAKNEKLFF
CDR3 DNA: TGTGCCAGCAGTTCTTTGGGGGGGGCTAAAAATGAAAAACTGTTTTTT

V gene: TRBV6-5
clone size: .
J gene: TRBJ1-6
D gene: .
CDR3 protein: CASSPEGRDDSPLHF
CDR3 DNA: TGTGCCAGCAGTCCCGAGGGGAGGGATGATTCACCCCTCCACTTT

V gene: TRBV7-3
clone size: .
J gene: TRBJ1-2
D gene: .
CDR3 protein: CASSLGPSYGYTF
CDR3 DNA: TGTGCCAGCAGCTTAGGTCCGAGCTATGGCTACACCTTC

V gene: TRBV7-2
clone size: .
J gene: TRBJ1-4
D gene: .
CDR3 protein: CASALGAGEEEKLFF
CDR3 DNA: TGTGCCAGCGCTCTAGGGGCAGGGGAAGAGGAAAAACTGTTTTTT